A single sample is the source of the 18 T cell receptor beta chains below, sequenced in a study of shared clonotypes between healthy human individuals. CD45RO-negative CD8 cells positively selected for CCR7 made up the naive population, which excluded terminally differentiated effector memory CD45RA+ cells. This table comes from immunoSEQ multiplex PCR, and its TCRdb copy is limited to in-frame clones, with some not included. The repertoire consists of 2 million or so clones, with about 95% occurring once and the leading ten covering 0.9% to 1.4%. The sequenced sample was naive CD8+ T cells sorted from blood. These receptors were taken from a man aged 18 to 30 in good health.

This sequence joins TRBV9 and TRBJ2-5; 14 bases are a match to TRBD2. The V and J ends lost 3 bases and 5 bases, in that order; junction bases with no gene match: 6. From germline, CDR1 is SGDLS and CDR2 YYNGEE. The CDR3 runs to 16 residues. CDR3 residues: CASSDGTSGSRETQYF. As DNA, the CDR3 is TGTGCCAGCAGCGACGGGACTAGCGGGAGTCGGGAGACCCAGTACTTC.

The J gene is TRBJ1-2, the V gene TRBV6-1; D call uncertain. This CDR3 is built from 16 residues. V shed 4 bases and J shed 6 bases, with 21 bases lying between them. Germline lookup yields CDR1 MNHNS and CDR2 SASEGT. The CDR3 loop is CASSGQPGLFAHGYTF. The CDR3, as DNA: TGTGCCAGCAGTGGCCAGCCGGGTCTTTTCGCTCATGGCTACACCTTC.

The gene calls are TRBV28 and TRBJ1-1; a weak D match, TRBD1 (5 bases). Trimming removed 3 bases from V and 8 bases from J, with 13 bases in between. This CDR3 spans 13 amino acids. Germline loops: CDR1 MDHEN, CDR2 SYDVKM. The CDR3 here is CASSFAFGGEAFF. The CDR3 bases are TGTGCCAGCAGTTTTGCCTTCGGGGGAGAAGCTTTCTTT.

The chain combines TRBV2 with TRBJ2-7; TRBD1 is a possible D gene (6 bases). Germline V gene sequence: CDR1 SNHLY, CDR2 FYNNEI. V was cut by 0 bases and J by 4 bases, with 10 bases left in between. The CDR3 extends over 14 amino acids. The DNA of the CDR3 is TGTGCCAGCAGTGAAGCGCTTCAGGGGTACGAGCAGTACTTC. Its translation: CASSEALQGYEQYF.

The V and J genes are TRBV10-3 and TRBJ1-6, with D unresolved. The CDR3 sequence is 16 residues long. Trimming took 6 bases from V and 1 from J, leaving 13 bases between them. Germline loops: CDR1 ENHRY, CDR2 SYGVKD. CDR3: CAIRNPDLSYNSPLHF. The CDR3 DNA reads TGTGCCATCAGGAATCCCGACCTTTCCTATAATTCACCCCTCCACTTT.

This chain connects TRBV23-1 to TRBJ1-2; D is unresolved. TRBV23-1 is given ORF status, its function remaining uncertain. Trimming stripped 0 bases from V and 4 bases from J, with 9 bases between. The CDR3 loop spans 14 amino acids. The CDR3 spells CASSQSSLFYGYTF. CDR3 DNA: TGCGCCAGCAGTCAATCTTCCCTATTCTATGGCTACACCTTC.

The gene calls are TRBV27 and TRBJ2-3; tentative D call: TRBD2 (5 bases). CDR3 size: 16 residues. V was pared by 4 bases and J by 5 bases, with 19 bases between. CDR1 MNHEY and CDR2 SMNVEV come from the germline V gene (reference sequence). The CDR3 DNA follows: TGTGCCAGCAGTTCCCCATCCAGCGGTAACGGAGATACGCAGTATTTT. The encoded protein is CASSSPSSGNGDTQYF.

The chain uses TRBV6-7 and TRBJ1-4, with 7 bases matching TRBD1. TRBV6-7 is designated an ORF whose function remains uncertain. V shed 5 bases and J 5 bases; nucleotides not matched to a gene: 5. The CDR3 is made up of 14 amino acids. The CDR3 DNA sequence: TGTGCCAGCAGTCCGCAGGGGGAGAATGAAAAACTGTTTTTT. It encodes CASSPQGENEKLFF.

The chain joins TRBV5-1 to TRBJ2-3, with TRBD2 matching over 9 bases. Germline lookup yields CDR1 SGHRS and CDR2 YFSETQ. Germline trimming cut 4 bases from V and 5 bases from J; bases unmatched to any gene: 8. CDR3 length: 15 residues. The DNA for the CDR3 is TGCGCCAGCAGCGACCCTGGACTAGCGATAGATACGCAGTATTTT. This gives the protein CASSDPGLAIDTQYF.

The V and J genes are TRBV10-3 and TRBJ2-7; D is perhaps TRBD2 (6 bases). V lost 3 bases to trimming and J lost 4 bases, with 13 bases between them. The V gene's germline CDR1 is ENHRY and CDR2 SYGVKD. The CDR3 runs 14 residues. The CDR3 nucleotides read TGTGCCATCAGTGATGGGACTTTAAAGTACGAGCAGTACTTC. It is translated as CAISDGTLKYEQYF.

On this clone itself: Other nucleotide sequences from this sample produce the same CDR3. This chain connects TRBV6-5 to TRBJ1-1; D unresolved. Trimming took off 2 bases at V and 1 base at J, with 8 bases between the two ends. The CDR3 consists of 14 residues. Germline V CDR1 and CDR2: MNHEY, SVGAGI. Here the CDR3 DNA reads TGTGCCAGCAGTTACGCCGAAGGGAACACTGAAGCTTTCTTT. Translating gives CASSYAEGNTEAFF.

The V call is TRBV5-5, the J call TRBJ1-2, with D hard to call. The CDR3 length is 13 residues. CDR1 and CDR2 (germline): SGHKS, YYEKEE (reference sequence). V was cut by 0 bases and J by 3 bases, with 6 bases left in between. In DNA form, the CDR3 reads TGTGCCAGCAGCTTGGCCAACGACTATGGCTACACCTTC. This translates into CASSLANDYGYTF.

The chain recombines TRBV9 with TRBJ1-2, with TRBD1 matching over 7 bases. This CDR3 has 14 amino acids. V trimming: 2 bases; J trimming: 2 bases; junction bases outside the gene matches: 3. Germline V gene data show CDR1 as SGDLS and CDR2 as YYNGEE. The CDR3 region is CASSVQGDNYGYTF. The CDR3 DNA reads as TGTGCCAGCAGCGTCCAGGGGGACAACTATGGCTACACCTTC. The full variable domain, rest sourced from reference TRBV9 and TRBJ1-2, is DSGVTQTPKHLITATGQRVTLRCSPRSGDLSVYWYQQSLDQGLQFLIQYYNGEERAKGNILERFSAQQFPDLHSELNLSSLELGDSALYFCASSVQGDNYGYTFGSGTRLTVV.

The J gene is TRBJ2-7, the V gene TRBV7-6; D could derive from TRBD1 or TRBD2 (5 bases each). This CDR3 has 13 amino acids. V was shortened by 6 bases and J by 9 bases, with 18 bases between the two germline ends. CDR1 and CDR2 (germline): SGHVS, FNYEAQ. The CDR3 here is CASSPPGLPRQYF. The DNA for the CDR3 is TGTGCCAGCAGTCCTCCGGGGCTTCCCAGGCAGTACTTC.

The gene calls are TRBV4-1 and TRBJ1-2, with a weak D call TRBD1 (5 bases). CDR3 length: 14 residues. Germline CDR1 and CDR2: MGHRA and YSYEKL. With 2 bases removed from V and 6 bases from J, the gap between germline ends came to 13 bases. CDR3 in DNA: TGCGCCAGCAGCCAAAACAGGAAAATTGATGGCTACACCTTC. It translates to CASSQNRKIDGYTF.

The J gene is TRBJ2-1, the V gene TRBV4-3; the match to TRBD2 covers 8 bases. The CDR3 extends over 16 amino acids. CDR1 LGHNA and CDR2 YSLEER come from the germline V gene. V trimming: 0 bases; J trimming: 4 bases; junction bases outside the gene matches: 5. The CDR3 DNA reads as TGCGCCAGCAGCCAAGAGGATAGACTAGCGTACAATGAGCAGTTCTTC. Its protein is CASSQEDRLAYNEQFF.

The CDR3: CASSLAAHPEGETQYF. The CDR3 DNA follows: TGTGCCAGCAGCTTAGCGGCGCACCCGGAGGGAGAGACCCAGTACTTC. The J gene is TRBJ2-5, the V gene TRBV7-9; D possibly corresponds to TRBD2 (6 bases). This CDR3 has 16 residues. Germline lookup yields CDR1 SEHNR and CDR2 FQNEAQ (reference sequence). The V and J ends lost 0 bases and 4 bases respectively, with 15 bases between them.

The chain recombines TRBV9 with TRBJ2-2; 7 bases line up with TRBD1. This CDR3 has 18 amino acids. The germline V gene encodes CDR1 SGDLS and CDR2 YYNGEE. V was clipped by 3 bases and J by 1 base; unmatched bases: 12. CDR3 protein: CASSAPGTVNLNTGELFF. In nucleotides, the CDR3 is TGTGCCAGCAGCGCCCCCGGGACAGTCAATCTGAACACCGGGGAGCTGTTTTTT. Full variable domain (missing parts from reference TRBV9 and TRBJ2-2): DSGVTQTPKHLITATGQRVTLRCSPRSGDLSVYWYQQSLDQGLQFLIQYYNGEERAKGNILERFSAQQFPDLHSELNLSSLELGDSALYFCASSAPGTVNLNTGELFFGEGSRLTVL.